The subject of this entry is one T cell receptor (beta chain). Trimming pared 0 bases from V and 11 bases from J, leaving 10 bases between. Germline assignment: CDR1 GTSNPN and CDR2 SVGIG (reference sequence). The CDR3 is made up of 11 amino acids. Some clones are missing from TCRdb's copy, which holds only in-frame ones; the method was immunoSEQ multiplex PCR. Counted here are 200,000 to 300,000 clones, approximately 80% occurring once; the ten biggest clones make up 6% to 8%. This record comes from a study of blood T cell repertoires in COVID-19. Study summary: Acute and convalescent COVID-19 samples came from the United States, Italy and Spain.

The chain links TRBV30 to TRBJ1-2, with D possibly being TRBD1 (6 bases). Sequencing was carried out using peripheral blood. The sequence derives from a woman of 80 years or more with COVID-19, enrolled during active disease. CDR3 sequence reads: CAWSVQGGYTF. The DNA for the CDR3 is TGTGCCTGGAGTGTACAGGGAGGGTACACCTTC.